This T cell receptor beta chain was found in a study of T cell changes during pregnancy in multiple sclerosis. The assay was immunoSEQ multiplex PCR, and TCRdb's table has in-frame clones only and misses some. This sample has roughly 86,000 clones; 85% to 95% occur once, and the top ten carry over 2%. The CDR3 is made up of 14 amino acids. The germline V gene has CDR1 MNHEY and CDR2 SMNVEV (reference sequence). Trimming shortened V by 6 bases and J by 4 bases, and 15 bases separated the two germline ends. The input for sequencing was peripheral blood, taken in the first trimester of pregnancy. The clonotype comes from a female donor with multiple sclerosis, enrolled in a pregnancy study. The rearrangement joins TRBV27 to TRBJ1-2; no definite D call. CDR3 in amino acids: CASRLTPASYGYTF. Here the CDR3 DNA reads TGTGCCAGCAGGCTCACACCCGCCAGCTATGGCTACACCTTC.